The subject of this entry is one T cell receptor beta chain. Its antigen is not known. Per germline, CDR1 SGHVS and CDR2 FNYEAQ. With 2 bases clipped from V and 6 bases from J, the junction kept 7 bases outside the gene matches. CDR3 length: 15 residues. These data originate in a study of T cell responses to AZD1222 COVID-19 vaccine. Overall study results and limits: Repertoire sampling was restricted to post-peak T cell response timepoints.

This table comes from immunoSEQ multiplex PCR, and its TCRdb copy is limited to in-frame clones, with some not included. The table records 70,000 to 90,000 clones, around 90% of them present only once. This clonotype was sampled from an adult in good health. V usage is TRBV7-6 and J usage is TRBJ2-7; 10 bases are shared with TRBD1. The sequencing here drew on peripheral blood, taken on day 0 of AZD1222 vaccination. The CDR3 protein is CASSLRTGGWGEQYF. CDR3 nucleotide sequence: TGTGCCAGCAGCTTACGGACAGGGGGATGGGGCGAGCAGTACTTC.